A single sample gave rise to the 25 T cell receptor beta chains below, sequenced in a study of a mutant IDH1 vaccine in newly diagnosed glioma. Only in-frame clones appear in the TCRdb table, and some are missing; sequencing was by immunoSEQ multiplex PCR. In the table there are around 76,000 clones, 75% to 90% of which are singletons. Indicated time point: week 23, last vaccination. Each dose delivered 300 ug of mutant IDH1 20-mer peptide subcutaneously with imiquimod. Their specific antigens are unknown. Source: PBMCs, taken from a glioma patient whose treatment included an IDH1 peptide vaccine. All receptors come from a woman in her forties or fifties with glioma.

This clone was seen only once. This chain connects TRBV5-1 to TRBJ2-1; 7 bases align to TRBD2. The CDR3 has 19 residues. V shed 4 bases and J 0 bases; nucleotides not matched to a gene: 16. CDR1 SGHRS and CDR2 YFSETQ come from the germline V gene. The DNA of the CDR3 is TGCGCCAGCAGCCGGGGAGCGGGGAACCACTTCGACTCCTACAATGAGCAGTTCTTC. This translates into CASSRGAGNHFDSYNEQFF. Full variable domain (remainder filled in from reference TRBV5-1 and TRBJ2-1): KAGVTQTPRYLIKTRGQQVTLSCSPISGHRSVSWYQQTPGQGLQFLFEYFSETQRNKGNFPGRFSGRQFSNSRSEMNVSTLELGDSALYLCASSRGAGNHFDSYNEQFFGPGTRLTVL.

V usage is TRBV28 and J usage is TRBJ2-1; 16 positions match TRBD2. The CDR3 runs 15 residues. After removal of 4 bases from V and 9 bases from J, the junction contained 3 bases not matched to a gene. The V gene's germline CDR1 is MDHEN and CDR2 SYDVKM. CDR3 DNA sequence: TGTGCCAGCAGTTCGGGACTAGCGGGAGGGGGTGAGCAGTTCTTC. It yields the protein CASSSGLAGGGEQFF.

The chain employs TRBV2 and TRBJ1-2, with 8 bases lining up with TRBD1. Germline V gene lookup returns CDR1 SNHLY and CDR2 FYNNEI. The CDR3 runs 11 residues. Unmatched junction bases numbered 4, after V lost 8 bases and J lost 8 bases. This CDR3 is CASQGARGYTF. The CDR3 DNA reads TGTGCCAGCCAGGGGGCGCGAGGCTACACCTTC.

The chain couples TRBV7-2 to TRBJ1-2; D perhaps matches TRBD1 (6 bases). This CDR3 has 15 residues. V lost 4 bases, J lost 3 bases, and 15 bases lay in between. Germline lookup yields CDR1 SGHTA and CDR2 FQGNSA. The DNA of the CDR3 is TGTGCCAGCAGCTCCAGGGGAAAAGGAGACTATGGCTACACCTTC. It is translated as CASSSRGKGDYGYTF.

The chain employs TRBV7-9 and TRBJ2-2; the D gene is possibly TRBD2 (5 bases). V was clipped by 2 bases and J by 5 bases, with 12 bases between them. Germline lookup yields CDR1 SEHNR and CDR2 FQNEAQ (reference sequence). The CDR3 runs to 15 residues. In DNA, the CDR3 is TGTGCCAGCAGCTTACGAGGGAGATGGACCGGGGAGCTGTTTTTT. Encoded protein: CASSLRGRWTGELFF. The entire variable domain, with the rest obtained from reference TRBV7-9 and TRBJ2-2, is as follows: DTGVSQNPRHKITKRGQNVTFRCDPISEHNRLYWYRQTLGQGPEFLTYFQNEAQLEKSRLLSDRFSAERPKGSFSTLEIQRTEQGDSAMYLCASSLRGRWTGELFFGEGSRLTVL.

The V call is TRBV6-6, the J call TRBJ2-7, with a possible D match to TRBD1 (6 bases). V dropped 6 bases and J dropped 2 bases, with 14 bases sitting between them. There are 14 residues in the CDR3. CDR1 MNHNY and CDR2 SVGAGI come from the germline V gene (reference sequence). The CDR3, as DNA: TGTGCCAGCAGCCGGACAGCCGGCACCTACGAGCAGTACTTC. It is translated as CASSRTAGTYEQYF.

This chain connects TRBV2 to TRBJ2-2; D is unresolved. This CDR3 is built from 15 residues. V lost 2 bases and J 4 bases, leaving 11 bases between the germline ends. CDR1 SNHLY and CDR2 FYNNEI come from the germline V gene. The CDR3 region has the DNA TGTGCCAGCAGTGAATCTAGGGTCGGCACCGGGGAGCTGTTTTTT. This gives the protein CASSESRVGTGELFF.

The rearrangement links TRBV18 to TRBJ1-6, with D possibly being TRBD1 (6 bases). With 3 bases removed from V and 8 bases from J, the gap between germline ends came to 17 bases. Germline V CDR1 and CDR2: KGHSH, LQKENI. This CDR3 contains 16 residues. CDR3 protein: CASSPTGPAVDSPLHF. The CDR3 DNA sequence: TGTGCCAGCTCACCCACAGGGCCCGCTGTGGATTCACCCCTCCACTTT.

CDR3 coding DNA: TGTGCCAGCAGTTTAGGACAGGGGTCCGGGGCCAACGTCCTGACTTTC. Translation: CASSLGQGSGANVLTF. This sequence joins TRBV27 and TRBJ2-6, with TRBD1 identical over 9 bases. The CDR3 is made up of 16 amino acids. Trimming removed 2 bases from V and 4 bases from J; junction bases left unmatched: 3. Germline lookup yields CDR1 MNHEY and CDR2 SMNVEV (reference sequence). The variable domain in full, with the rest retrieved from reference TRBV27 and TRBJ2-6, is EAQVTQNPRYLITVTGKKLTVTCSQNMNHEYMSWYRQDPGLGLRQIYYSMNVEVTDKGDVPEGYKVSRKEKRNFPLILESPSPNQTSLYFCASSLGQGSGANVLTFGAGSRLTVL.

This clone was seen a few times. The rearrangement joins TRBV11-3 to TRBJ2-2; D gene uncertain. The germline CDR1 and CDR2 sequences are SGHNT and YENEEA. Trimming shortened V by 0 bases and J by 0 bases, and 5 bases separated the two germline ends. The CDR3 has 15 amino acids. CDR3 in amino acids: CASSLDKTNTGELFF. In nucleotides, the CDR3 is TGTGCCAGCAGCTTAGATAAGACGAACACCGGGGAGCTGTTTTTT. The full variable domain, rest sourced from reference TRBV11-3 and TRBJ2-2, is EAGVVQSPRYKIIEKKQPVAFWCNPISGHNTLYWYLQNLGQGPELLIRYENEEAVDDSQLPKDRFSAERLKGVDSTLKIQPAELGDSAVYLCASSLDKTNTGELFFGEGSRLTVL.

CDR3 loop: CASSPWRNEAFF. CDR3 coding DNA: TGTGCCAGCAGCCCGTGGAGAAATGAAGCTTTCTTT. This rearrangement joins TRBV7-2 to TRBJ1-1, with no clear D. Trimming took 5 bases from V and 7 from J, leaving 11 bases between them. CDR1 and CDR2 from the germline V gene are SGHTA and FQGNSA. CDR3 size: 12 residues.

The chain combines TRBV6-6 with TRBJ2-7; a weak D match, TRBD2 (6 bases). CDR1 MNHNY and CDR2 SVGAGI come from the germline V gene (reference sequence). The CDR3 has 13 residues. V dropped 5 bases and J dropped 3 bases, with 11 bases sitting between them. The CDR3 is CASSNSGLYEQYF. CDR3 coding DNA: TGTGCCAGCAGTAATAGCGGTCTCTACGAGCAGTACTTC.

For the CDR3, the DNA is TGTGCCAGCAGCGCCTTCCGGGACAGGGCGGACACCGGGGAGCTGTTTTTT. Its translation is CASSAFRDRADTGELFF. The chain combines TRBV7-9 with TRBJ2-2; 9 bases are shared with TRBD1. The CDR3 loop spans 17 amino acids. J was trimmed by 3 bases and V by 5 bases; bases with no gene match: 10. The germline gives CDR1 SEHNR, CDR2 FQNEAQ (reference sequence).

This CDR3 is CASGRQGGTEAFF. The CDR3 nucleotides are TGTGCTAGTGGTCGACAGGGGGGCACTGAAGCTTTCTTT. The rearrangement uses TRBV12-5 and TRBJ1-1; 9 nucleotides match TRBD1. The CDR3 consists of 13 residues. Unmatched junction bases numbered 2, after V lost 5 bases and J lost 4 bases. Per the germline V gene, CDR1 is LGHNT and CDR2 is FRNRAP.

The chain is built from TRBV9 and TRBJ2-2; D remains ambiguous. CDR3 length: 12 residues. CDR1 is SGDLS, CDR2 YYNGEE, per germline. Deletions cut 1 base from V and 2 bases from J, with 0 bases between. In DNA form, the CDR3 reads TGTGCCAGCAGCGTAAACACCGGGGAGCTGTTTTTT. It codes for CASSVNTGELFF.

This chain uses TRBV12-5 with TRBJ2-1, with 11 nucleotides matching TRBD2. The CDR3 totals 22 residues. Per germline, CDR1 LGHNT and CDR2 FRNRAP. V shed 0 bases and J 6 bases; nucleotides not matched to a gene: 22. CDR3 DNA: TGTGCTAGTGGTTTGGTACCCACTGCCTCTATAGCGGGAGGGCCGAGGGCCAATGAGCAGTTCTTC. Amino acids: CASGLVPTASIAGGPRANEQFF.

The V and J genes are TRBV7-9 and TRBJ1-4; no definite D call. Germline CDR1 SEHNR, CDR2 FQNEAQ (reference sequence). This CDR3 contains 14 residues. Between the trimmed V and J ends, which lost 0 bases and 11 bases, there was a span of 13 bases. The CDR3 sequence: CASSLAVKLEKLFF. In DNA, the CDR3 is TGTGCCAGCAGCTTAGCGGTGAAATTAGAGAAACTGTTTTTT.

The chain couples TRBV18 to TRBJ2-7, with D unresolved. Looked up from germline, CDR1 is KGHSH and CDR2 is LQKENI. Trimming left V 0 bases short and J 6 bases short, with 18 bases between. The CDR3 is 16 amino acids. The CDR3 region has the DNA TGTGCCAGCTCACCACCGAGTCAGCTCCGATCGTCCGAGCAGTACTTC. Residues: CASSPPSQLRSSEQYF.

Details on this clone: Other DNA sequences in this sample translate to the same CDR3. In DNA, the CDR3 is TGTGCCATCAGTGATAGAGGGGACAATGAGCAGTTCTTC. Translation: CAISDRGDNEQFF. The V gene is TRBV10-3, the J gene TRBJ2-1, with D perhaps given as TRBD1 or TRBD2 (5 bases each). Looked up from germline, CDR1 is ENHRY and CDR2 is SYGVKD. V was shortened by 3 bases and J by 5 bases, with 8 bases between the two germline ends. This CDR3 has 13 residues.

V usage is TRBV4-1 and J usage is TRBJ1-4, with 8 bases aligning to TRBD1. Germline V gene data show CDR1 as MGHRA and CDR2 as YSYEKL. CDR3 size: 15 residues. V dropped 6 bases and J dropped 7; count of bases not matched to a gene: 10. The CDR3: CASRRPGTGGEKLFF. DNA of the CDR3: TGCGCCAGCAGGCGACCCGGGACAGGAGGTGAAAAACTGTTTTTT.

This sequence joins TRBV10-3 and TRBJ2-7; tentative D call: TRBD1 (6 bases). Trimming removed 6 bases from V and 4 bases from J, with 10 bases in between. CDR3 length: 12 amino acids. Germline V gives CDR1 ENHRY, CDR2 SYGVKD. CDR3 sequence reads: CAIRTQGYEQYF. CDR3 DNA: TGTGCCATCAGAACACAGGGTTACGAGCAGTACTTC.

V gene TRBV28 combines with J gene TRBJ1-1; perhaps TRBD1 as D (5 bases). The CDR3 has 11 amino acids. CDR1 is MDHEN, CDR2 SYDVKM, per germline. V lost 7 bases and J lost 8, with 11 bases in between. CDR3 amino acids: CASTHRTEAFF. The DNA for the CDR3 is TGTGCCAGCACCCACAGGACCGAAGCTTTCTTT.

The gene calls are TRBV6-1 and TRBJ1-2; perhaps TRBD1 as D (5 bases). The V end was cut by 6 bases, the J end by 4 bases, with 15 bases between. CDR1 is MNHNS, CDR2 SASEGT, per germline. This CDR3 region has 14 residues. CDR3 sequence reads: CASRYPGTVYGYTF. The CDR3 nucleotides read TGTGCCAGCAGGTACCCCGGGACGGTCTATGGCTACACCTTC.

J is TRBJ2-3 and V is TRBV7-9; 8 bases align to TRBD2. Germline CDR1 and CDR2: SEHNR and FQNEAQ (reference sequence). The CDR3 is made up of 15 amino acids. After removal of 4 bases from V and 4 bases from J, the junction contained 7 bases not matched to a gene. This CDR3 is CASSYREGRPDTQYF. The CDR3 DNA reads as TGTGCCAGCAGCTACCGGGAGGGCCGCCCAGATACGCAGTATTTT.

V is TRBV15 and J is TRBJ2-3, with 14 bases that match TRBD2. Germline CDR1 and CDR2: LNHNV and YYDKDF (reference sequence). This CDR3 spans 17 amino acids. With 4 bases clipped from V and 7 bases from J, the junction kept 10 bases outside the gene matches. Written as DNA, the CDR3 is TGTGCCACCAGCACGGCCGGGACTAGCGGGAGAGTGAATACGCAGTATTTT. Its translation is CATSTAGTSGRVNTQYF.